In its sample, the clone carrying this TCR beta chain was seen once. This sample stems from a study of blood T cells in healthy people across ages. This CDR3 comprises 12 residues. CDR1 DFQATT and CDR2 SNEGSKA come from the germline V gene (reference sequence). The V end was cut by 6 bases, the J end by 6 bases, with 12 bases between. Next came a second PCR, run for roughly 6 to 11 cycles, which used a sample-barcoded 5' primer along with a J-beta primer mix. TCRdb itself ran the 5' RACE reads through MiXCR, one entry per CDR3 protein. The sample consists of approximately 830,000 distinct CDR3 sequences, 62% of them appearing once.

This clonotype originated in a man between 25 and 39 years old in good health. Sequenced: blood. V and J are TRBV20-1 and TRBJ1-5, with D perhaps TRBD1 (5 bases). Here the CDR3 DNA reads TGCAGTGCGAAAGTGGGGGGTCAGCCCCAGCATTTT. It encodes CSAKVGGQPQHF.